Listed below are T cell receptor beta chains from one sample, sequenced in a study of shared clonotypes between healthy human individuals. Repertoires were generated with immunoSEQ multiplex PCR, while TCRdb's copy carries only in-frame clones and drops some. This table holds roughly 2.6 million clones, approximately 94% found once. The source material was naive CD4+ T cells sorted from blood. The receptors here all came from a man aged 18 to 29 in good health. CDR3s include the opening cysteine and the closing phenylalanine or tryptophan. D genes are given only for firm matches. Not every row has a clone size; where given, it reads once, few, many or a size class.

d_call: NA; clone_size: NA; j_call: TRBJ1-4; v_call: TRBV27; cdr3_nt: TGTGCCAGTAAGTTCTCGCGGGACGTTAATGAAAAACTGTTTTTT; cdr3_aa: CASKFSRDVNEKLFF
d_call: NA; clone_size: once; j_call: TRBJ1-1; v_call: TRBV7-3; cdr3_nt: TGTGCCAGCAGCTTAACAGGGGTTCCGGAAGCTTTCTTT; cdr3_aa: CASSLTGVPEAFF
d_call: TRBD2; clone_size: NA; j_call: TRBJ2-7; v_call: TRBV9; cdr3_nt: TGTGCCAGCAGCGTAGACGGGGGGGCTTACGAGCAGTACTTC; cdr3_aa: CASSVDGGAYEQYF
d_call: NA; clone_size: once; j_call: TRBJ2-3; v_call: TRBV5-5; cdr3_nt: TGTGCCAGCAGCTTGGGGGTTAGCACAGATACGCAGTATTTT; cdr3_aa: CASSLGVSTDTQYF
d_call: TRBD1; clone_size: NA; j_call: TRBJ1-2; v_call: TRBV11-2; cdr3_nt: TGTGCCAGCAGCTTGGGACAGGGTAGCAACTATGGCTACACCTTC; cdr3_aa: CASSLGQGSNYGYTF
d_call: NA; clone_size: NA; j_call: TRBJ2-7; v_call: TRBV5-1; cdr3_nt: TGCGCCAGCAGCCCCCCCGGGGTTTCCTACGAGCAGTACTTC; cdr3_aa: CASSPPGVSYEQYF
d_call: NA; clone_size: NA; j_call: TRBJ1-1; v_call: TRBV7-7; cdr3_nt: TGTGCTAGCAGCTTAGGCTCTAACACTGAAGCTTTCTTT; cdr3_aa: CASSLGSNTEAFF
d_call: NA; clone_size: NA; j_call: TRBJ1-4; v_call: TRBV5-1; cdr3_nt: TGCGCCAGCAGAGTACAAGGGAAGGGTGAAAAACTGTTTTTT; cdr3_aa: CASRVQGKGEKLFF
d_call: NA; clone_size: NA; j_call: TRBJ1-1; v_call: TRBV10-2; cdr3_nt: TGCGCCAGCTTAAGATCGGGGGGCGTTCAAAAAAACACTGAAGCTTTCTTT; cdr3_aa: CASLRSGGVQKNTEAFF
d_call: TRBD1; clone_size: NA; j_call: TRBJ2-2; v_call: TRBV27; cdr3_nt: TGTGCCAGCAGACAAGGACAGGGTCACACCGGGGAGCTGTTTTTT; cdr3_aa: CASRQGQGHTGELFF
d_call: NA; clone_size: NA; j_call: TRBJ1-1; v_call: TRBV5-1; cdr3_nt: TGCGCCAGCAGCTTACAGGGTTATACTGAAGCTTTCTTT; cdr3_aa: CASSLQGYTEAFF
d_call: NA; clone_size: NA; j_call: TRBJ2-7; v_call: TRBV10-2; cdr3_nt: TGCGCCAGCAGTGACCCGGGACGGGGCGGCTACGAGCAGTACTTC; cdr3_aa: CASSDPGRGGYEQYF
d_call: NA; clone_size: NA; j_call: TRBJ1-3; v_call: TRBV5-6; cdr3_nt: TGTGCCAGCAGCTTCATATCCTCTGGAAACACCATATATTTT; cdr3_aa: CASSFISSGNTIYF
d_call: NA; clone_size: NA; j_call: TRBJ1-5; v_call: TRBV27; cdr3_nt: TGTGCCAGCAGTCTCGGGACTGAAGCCAATCAGCCCCAGCATTTT; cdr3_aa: CASSLGTEANQPQHF
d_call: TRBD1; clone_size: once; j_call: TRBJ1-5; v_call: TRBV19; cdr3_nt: TGTGCCAGTAGAGAAACCGGGACAGGGTATCAGCCCCAGCATTTT; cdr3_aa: CASRETGTGYQPQHF
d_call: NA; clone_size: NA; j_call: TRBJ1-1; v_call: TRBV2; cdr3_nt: TGTGCCAGCAGTGAAGAGGCTGTCGCTGAAGCTTTCTTT; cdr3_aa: CASSEEAVAEAFF
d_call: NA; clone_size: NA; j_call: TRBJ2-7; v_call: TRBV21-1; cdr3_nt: TGTGCCAGCAGCAAGTACAGTGCCCACGAGCAGTACTTC; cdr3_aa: CASSKYSAHEQYF
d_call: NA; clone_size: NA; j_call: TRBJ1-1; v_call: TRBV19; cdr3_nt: TGTGCCAGTAGTATAGATGGCAGGGGTAGGAACACTGAAGCTTTCTTT; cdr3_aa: CASSIDGRGRNTEAFF
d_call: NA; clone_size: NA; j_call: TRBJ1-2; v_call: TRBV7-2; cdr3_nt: TGTGCCAGCAGCATATTCGGACAGATTTATGGCTACACCTTC; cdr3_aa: CASSIFGQIYGYTF
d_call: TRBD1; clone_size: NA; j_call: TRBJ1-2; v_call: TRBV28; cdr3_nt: TGTGCCAGCAGTAGAACCGGGACAGGAACAATCTATGGCTACACCTTC; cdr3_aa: CASSRTGTGTIYGYTF
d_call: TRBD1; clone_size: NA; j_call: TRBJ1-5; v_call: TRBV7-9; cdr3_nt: TGTGCCAGCAGCTTAGCGGGAGGGGGCACTCAGCCCCAGCATTTT; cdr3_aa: CASSLAGGGTQPQHF
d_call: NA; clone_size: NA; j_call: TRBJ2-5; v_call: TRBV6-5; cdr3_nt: TGTGCCAGCAGTTACCTGGCAACGGGGACCCAGTACTTC; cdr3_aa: CASSYLATGTQYF
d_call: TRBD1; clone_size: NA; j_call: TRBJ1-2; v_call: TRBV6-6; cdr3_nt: TGTGCCAGCAGTCCGACAGGGCTCTATGGCTACACCTTC; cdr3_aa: CASSPTGLYGYTF
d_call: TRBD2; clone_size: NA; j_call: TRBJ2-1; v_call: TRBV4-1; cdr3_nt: TGCGCCAGCAGCCGTCAATCCCTAACCGGGACTAGCGGGAGTAAGTTCTACAATGAGCAGTTCTTC; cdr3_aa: CASSRQSLTGTSGSKFYNEQFF
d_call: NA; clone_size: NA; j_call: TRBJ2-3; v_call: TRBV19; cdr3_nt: TGTGCCAGTCAAAACACAGATACGCAGTATTTT; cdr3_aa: CASQNTDTQYF
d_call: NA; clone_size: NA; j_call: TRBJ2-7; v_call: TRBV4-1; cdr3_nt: TGCGCCAGCAGCCATGGGTCCCGCAGCTCCTACGAGCAGTACTTC; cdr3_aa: CASSHGSRSSYEQYF
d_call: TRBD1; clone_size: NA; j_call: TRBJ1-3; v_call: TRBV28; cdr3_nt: TGTGCCAGCAGTCTAGGGGGGACAGCTGGAAACACCATATATTTT; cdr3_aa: CASSLGGTAGNTIYF
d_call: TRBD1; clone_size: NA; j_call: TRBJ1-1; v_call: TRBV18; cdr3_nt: TGTGCCAGCTCATGGACAGGGGACGCTGAAGCTTTCTTT; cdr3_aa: CASSWTGDAEAFF
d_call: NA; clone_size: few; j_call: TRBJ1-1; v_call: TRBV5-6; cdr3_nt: TGTGCCAGCAGCTGGGGGCATATAATTGCGACTGAAGCTTTCTTT; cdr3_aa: CASSWGHIIATEAFF
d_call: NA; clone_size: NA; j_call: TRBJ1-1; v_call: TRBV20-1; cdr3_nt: TGCAGTGCCCTGAGAACTGAAGCTTTCTTT; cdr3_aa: CSALRTEAFF
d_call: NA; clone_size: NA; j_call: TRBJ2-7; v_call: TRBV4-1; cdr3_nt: TGCGCCAGCAGCCAAGATCCAGGGACCTACGAGCAGTACTTC; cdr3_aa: CASSQDPGTYEQYF
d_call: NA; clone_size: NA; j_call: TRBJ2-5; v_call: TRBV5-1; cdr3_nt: TGCGCCAGCAGCAATGGACAGTCCGCGGGGGAGACCCAGTACTTC; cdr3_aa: CASSNGQSAGETQYF
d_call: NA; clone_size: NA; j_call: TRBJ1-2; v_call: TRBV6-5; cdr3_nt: TGTGCCAGCAGCCGTGGGGGGGGCAGCTATGGCTACACCTTC; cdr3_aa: CASSRGGGSYGYTF
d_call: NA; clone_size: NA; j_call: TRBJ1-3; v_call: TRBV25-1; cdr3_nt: TGTGCCAGCAGTGAGGACAGTTACTCTGGAAACACCATATATTTT; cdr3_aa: CASSEDSYSGNTIYF
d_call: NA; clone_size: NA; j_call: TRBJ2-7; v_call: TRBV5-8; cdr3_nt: TGTGCCAGCAGCTTGCCCCCCTTCCAGGACGAGCAGTACTTC; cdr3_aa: CASSLPPFQDEQYF
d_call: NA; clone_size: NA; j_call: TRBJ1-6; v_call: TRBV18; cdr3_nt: TGTGCCAGCTCACCACCGTTAGGGGATCGCTCACCCCTCCACTTT; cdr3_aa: CASSPPLGDRSPLHF